This TCR beta chain derives from a study of T cells expressing NK-cell markers (dated by TCRdb to 2018 to 2021). Notes on the research overall: Three sorted T-cell subsets (CD3+CD56+NKG2C+, CD3+CD56+NKG2C- and CD3+CD56-NKG2C+) from roughly 8 donors had their TCR beta-chain repertoires profiled. Among the eight sequenced donors, only one was HCMV-seronegative, while the other seven were HCMV-seropositive. Randomly selected healthy volunteers, three men and five women, were used as the eight sequenced donors. Sequencing of the libraries produced 2 x 150 bp reads on Illumina HiSeq 2000/2500, MiSeq or NextSeq. The paper's findings and limits, for the study overall: Whether the expanded NKG2C-expressing T cell clones were specific for HCMV antigens remained unclear. Those dominant clonotypes were again the most abundant among CD3+CD56-NKG2C+ cells in a handful of donors, at 28.3-60.1%. In over five donors, the dominant CD3+CD56+NKG2C+ clonotypes were among the top 10 CD8+ clonotypes and accounted for roughly 1.0-7.5% of CD8+ T cells.

Taken from cysteine to phenylalanine, the CDR3 has 13 residues. Nucleotide data are not available. HCMV serostatus was determined by detecting HCMV-specific IgG in serum with a commercial ELISA kit. Peripheral blood mononuclear cells were isolated from blood by Ficoll density gradient centrifugation. TCRdb lists the instrument as Illumina HiSeq 2000. TCR beta cDNA libraries were made by 5'RACE template switching that added a universal primer site and unique molecular identifiers. cDNA synthesis was primed from the TCR beta constant segment, followed by two successive PCR amplification steps. As for the original processing: MIGEC was used to demultiplex reads and group reads by UMI, and MiTCR was used to assemble and quantify clonotypes. To remove erroneous sequences, TCR cDNA sequences were retained only when supported by two or more reads. The tcR package was used for downstream repertoire analysis, and clonotypes were matched across fractions by CDR3 nucleotide sequence plus V segment. VDJmatch was used to annotate antigen specificity against VDJdb, with one amino acid substitution in CDR3 permitted. The reads, reprocessed by TCRdb, yield one row per CDR3 protein sequence and no DNA. In this record, the V and J calls reflect TCRdb's handling and not the investigators' own analysis. The table for this sample shows some 440,000 distinct CDR3 sequences. Clones ranked in the top ten supply over 1.3% of the sample.

With regard to this clonotype: There is no known antigen for this receptor.

Sample: blood T cells: a sorted CD56 or NKG2C T cell subset, CD4+ or CD8+ T cells, or bulk PBMC T cells (not recorded which). In this chain, TRBV12-3 or TRBV12-4 is recombined with TRBJ2-1; TCRdb proposes TRBD1, but this gene call is untestable without DNA. This TCR derives from a woman aged 50 to 60 in good health. Donor details come from another sample of the same person, matched by shared clones. For the CDR3, the sequence is CASSPRTGDEQFF.